The clone carrying this TCR beta chain has a count of ten or more. Antigen unknown. A junction boundary mismatches the germline segment, possibly from a read error. This sample was taken from a study of Graves' ophthalmopathy and Graves' hyperthyroidism. Study-level findings and limits: Blood repertoires reportedly contained most expanded thyroid clonotypes above 0.001 frequency.

CDR3 regions of TCR beta were amplified from RNA transcripts. RT-PCR with HTBI primers came first, then second-round multiplex PCR. TCRdb called the multiplex PCR reads again in MiXCR, with one record for every CDR3 protein. The data show approximately 700,000 distinct CDR3 sequences, approximately 40% seen once. Germline loops: CDR1 KGHDR, CDR2 SFDVKD. The CDR3 contains 16 residues. Ophthalmopathy cases showed moderate-to-severe activity, scoring CAS ≥3 and NOSPECS ≥4, with duration under 3 months. Patients were excluded if they had other autoimmune diseases or uncontrolled infections, and likewise if pregnancy or lactation applied. The source of the PBMCs was about 10 ml of fresh peripheral blood.

Specimen: peripheral blood. This receptor was obtained from an adult man with Graves' ophthalmopathy. The chain employs TRBV24-1 and TRBJ1-5; 7 bases are shared with TRBD1. The CDR3 nucleotides read TGCGCCAGCAGTGACTACGGGACAGATAGCAATCAGCCCCAGCATTTT. It is translated as CASSDYGTDSNQPQHF.